This T cell receptor (beta chain) is drawn from a study of PD-1 blockade in classical Hodgkin lymphoma. The CDR3 consists of 13 residues. CDR1 is SGHRS, CDR2 YFSETQ, per germline. The time point denotes: cycle 4 day 1 (C4D1), after less than 7 weeks of nivolumab. Exposure to brentuximab vedotin varied, and each patient had relapsed following autologous stem cell transplantation. Researchers report purifying CD4+ T cells from thawed PBMCs by magnetic negative selection. TCRdb keeps only in-frame clones here, not all; method: immunoSEQ multiplex PCR. The sample records about 13,000 clones, around 85% being singletons.

The sample here was CD4+ T cells from blood, taken before the fourth cycle of nivolumab. The chain is built from TRBV5-1 and TRBJ2-5, with 8 nucleotides matching TRBD1. With the DNA end fitting TRBJ2-7 better, the J assignment may be wrong. This sequence was found in a human donor with classical Hodgkin lymphoma. The CDR3 spells CASSSTGAYEQYF. CDR3 nucleotide sequence: TGCGCCAGCAGCTCGACAGGGGCGTACGAGCAGTACTTC.